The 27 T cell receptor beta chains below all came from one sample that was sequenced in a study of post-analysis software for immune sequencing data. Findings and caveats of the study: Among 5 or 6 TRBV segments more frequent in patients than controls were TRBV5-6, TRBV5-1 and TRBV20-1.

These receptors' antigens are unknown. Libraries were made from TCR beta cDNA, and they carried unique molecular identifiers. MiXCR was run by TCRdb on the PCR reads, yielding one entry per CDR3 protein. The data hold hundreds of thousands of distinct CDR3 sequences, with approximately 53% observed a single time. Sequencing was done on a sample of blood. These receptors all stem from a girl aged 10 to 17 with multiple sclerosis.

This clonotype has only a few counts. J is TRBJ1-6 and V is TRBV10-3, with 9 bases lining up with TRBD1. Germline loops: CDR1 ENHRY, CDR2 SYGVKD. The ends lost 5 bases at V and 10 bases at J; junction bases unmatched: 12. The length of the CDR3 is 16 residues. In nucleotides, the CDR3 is TGTGCCATCAGTCGGATGCTGGGACAGGGTGTATCACCCCTCCACTTT. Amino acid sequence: CAISRMLGQGVSPLHF.

The CDR3 region is CASRPLVQFGNYTF. DNA of the CDR3: TGTGCCAGCAGGCCCCTCGTTCAATTCGGAAACTACACCTTC. V and J are TRBV12-3 or TRBV12-4 and TRBJ1-2; D not resolved. The CDR3 extends over 14 amino acids. Trimming removed 6 bases at V and 10 bases at J, with 21 bases between.

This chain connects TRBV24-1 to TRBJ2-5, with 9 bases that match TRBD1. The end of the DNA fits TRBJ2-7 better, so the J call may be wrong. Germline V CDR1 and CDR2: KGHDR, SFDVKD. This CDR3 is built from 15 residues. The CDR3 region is CATSEGGDRAHEQYF. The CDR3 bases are TGTGCCACCAGCGAGGGTGGGGACAGGGCCCACGAGCAGTACTTC.

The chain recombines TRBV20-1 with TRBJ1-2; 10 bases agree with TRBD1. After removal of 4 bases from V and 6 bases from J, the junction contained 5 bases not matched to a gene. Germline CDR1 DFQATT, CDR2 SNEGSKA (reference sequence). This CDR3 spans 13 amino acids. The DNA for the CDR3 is TGCAGTGCTAATACCGGGACAGGGGATGGCTACACCTTC. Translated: CSANTGTGDGYTF.

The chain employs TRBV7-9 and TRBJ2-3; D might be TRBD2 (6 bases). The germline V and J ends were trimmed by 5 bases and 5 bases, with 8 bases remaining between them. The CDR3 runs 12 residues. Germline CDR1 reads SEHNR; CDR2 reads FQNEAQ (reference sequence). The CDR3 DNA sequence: TGTGCCAGCAGCAGGGAGGTAGATACGCAGTATTTT. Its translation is CASSREVDTQYF.

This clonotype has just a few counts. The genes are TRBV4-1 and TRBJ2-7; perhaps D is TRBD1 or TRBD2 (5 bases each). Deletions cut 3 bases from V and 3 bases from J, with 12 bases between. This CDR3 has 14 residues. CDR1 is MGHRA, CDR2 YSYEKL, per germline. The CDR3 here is CASSQGDGYYEQYF. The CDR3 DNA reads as TGCGCCAGCAGCCAGGGGGACGGGTACTACGAGCAGTACTTC.

As DNA, the CDR3 is TGCAGCGTTCGGTTACTGGCAAAAGAGACCCAGTACTTC. Amino acids: CSVRLLAKETQYF. This chain joins TRBV29-1 and TRBJ2-5; D is undetermined. This CDR3 contains 13 residues. The V gene's germline CDR1 is SQVTM and CDR2 ANQGSEA. The V gene lost 5 bases and the J gene lost 3 bases, with 13 bases spanning the gap. The full variable domain, rest sourced from reference TRBV29-1 and TRBJ2-5, is SAVISQKPSRDICQRGTSLTIQCQVDSQVTMMFWYRQQPGQSLTLIATANQGSEATYESGFVIDKFPISRPNLTFSTLTVSNMSPEDSSIYLCSVRLLAKETQYFGPGTRLLVL.

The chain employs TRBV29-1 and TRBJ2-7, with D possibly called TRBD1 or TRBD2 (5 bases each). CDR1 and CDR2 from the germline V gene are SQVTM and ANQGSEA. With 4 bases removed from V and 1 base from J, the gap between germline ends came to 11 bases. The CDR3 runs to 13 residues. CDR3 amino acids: CSVGGVGSYEQYF. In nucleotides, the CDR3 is TGCAGCGTTGGAGGGGTAGGGTCCTACGAGCAGTACTTC.

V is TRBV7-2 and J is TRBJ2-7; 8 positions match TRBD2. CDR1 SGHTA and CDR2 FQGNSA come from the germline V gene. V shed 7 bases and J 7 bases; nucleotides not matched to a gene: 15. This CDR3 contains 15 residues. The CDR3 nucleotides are TGTGCCAGCAACCTTGGCGGGGGGCTACCCTGGGAGCAGTACTTC. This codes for CASNLGGGLPWEQYF.

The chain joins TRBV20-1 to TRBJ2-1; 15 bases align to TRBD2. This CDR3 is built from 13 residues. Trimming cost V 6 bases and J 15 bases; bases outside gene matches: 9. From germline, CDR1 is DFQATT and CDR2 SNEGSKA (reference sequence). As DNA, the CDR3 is TGCAGTGCCGGACTAGCGGGGGGGCCTCGTCGGTTCTTC. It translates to CSAGLAGGPRRFF.

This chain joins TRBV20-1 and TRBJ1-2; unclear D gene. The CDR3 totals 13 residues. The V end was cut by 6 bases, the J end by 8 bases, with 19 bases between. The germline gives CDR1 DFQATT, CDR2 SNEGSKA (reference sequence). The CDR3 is CSASTPFGKGYTF. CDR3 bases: TGCAGTGCGAGTACGCCTTTTGGGAAAGGCTACACCTTC.

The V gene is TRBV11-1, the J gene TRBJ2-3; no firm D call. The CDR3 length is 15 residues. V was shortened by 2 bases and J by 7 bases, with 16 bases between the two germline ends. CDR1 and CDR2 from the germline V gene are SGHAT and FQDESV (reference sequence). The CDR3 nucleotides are TGTGCCAGCAGCTTAAAATCTCCCAGGATGCATACGCAGTATTTT. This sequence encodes CASSLKSPRMHTQYF.

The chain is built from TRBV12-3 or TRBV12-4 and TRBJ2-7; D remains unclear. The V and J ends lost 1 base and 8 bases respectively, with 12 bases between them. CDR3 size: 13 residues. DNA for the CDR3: TGTGCCAGCAGTTTAGTGGTCCGCCCGCAGCAGTACTTC. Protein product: CASSLVVRPQQYF.

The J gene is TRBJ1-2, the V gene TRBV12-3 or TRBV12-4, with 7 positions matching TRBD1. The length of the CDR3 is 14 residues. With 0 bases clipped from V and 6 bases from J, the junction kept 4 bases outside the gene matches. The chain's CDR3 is CASSLAAGGHGYTF. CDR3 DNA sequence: TGTGCCAGCAGTTTAGCGGCAGGGGGGCATGGCTACACCTTC.

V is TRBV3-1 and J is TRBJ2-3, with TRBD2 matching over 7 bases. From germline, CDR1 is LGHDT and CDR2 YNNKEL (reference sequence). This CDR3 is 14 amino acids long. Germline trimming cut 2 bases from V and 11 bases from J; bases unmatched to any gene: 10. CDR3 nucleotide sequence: TGTGCCAGCAGCCAAATTTCCTTCGCGGGGGAGCAGTATTTT. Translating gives CASSQISFAGEQYF.

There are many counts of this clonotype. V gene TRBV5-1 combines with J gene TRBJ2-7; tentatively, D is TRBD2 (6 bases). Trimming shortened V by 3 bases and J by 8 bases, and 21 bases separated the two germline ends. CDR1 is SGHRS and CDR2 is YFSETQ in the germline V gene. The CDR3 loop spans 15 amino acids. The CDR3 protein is CASSSAGGSDGKQYF. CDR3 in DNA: TGCGCCAGCAGCTCCGCCGGGGGTTCCGACGGGAAGCAGTACTTC.

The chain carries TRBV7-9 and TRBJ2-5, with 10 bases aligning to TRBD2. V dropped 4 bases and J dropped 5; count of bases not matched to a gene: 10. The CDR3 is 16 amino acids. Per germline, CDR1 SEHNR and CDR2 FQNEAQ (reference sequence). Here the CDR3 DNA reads TGTGCCAGCAGCTCCCGGACTAGCGGATCGAGGGAGACCCAGTACTTC. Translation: CASSSRTSGSRETQYF.

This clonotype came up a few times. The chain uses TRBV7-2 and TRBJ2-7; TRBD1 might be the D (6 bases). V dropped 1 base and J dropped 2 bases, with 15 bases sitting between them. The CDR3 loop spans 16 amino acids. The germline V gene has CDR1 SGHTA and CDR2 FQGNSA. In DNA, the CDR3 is TGTGCCAGCAGCTTAGTGCAGGGGATGGGAGCCTACGAGCAGTACTTC. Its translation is CASSLVQGMGAYEQYF. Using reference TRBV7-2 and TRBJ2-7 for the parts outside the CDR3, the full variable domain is GAGVSQSPSNKVTEKGKDVELRCDPISGHTALYWYRQSLGQGLEFLIYFQGNSAPDKSGLPSDRFSAERTGGSVSTLTIQRTQQEDSAVYLCASSLVQGMGAYEQYFGPGTRLTVT.

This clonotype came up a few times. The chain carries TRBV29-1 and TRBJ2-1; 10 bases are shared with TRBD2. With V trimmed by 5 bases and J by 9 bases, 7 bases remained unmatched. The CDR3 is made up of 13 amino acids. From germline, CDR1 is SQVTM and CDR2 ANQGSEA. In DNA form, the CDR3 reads TGCAGCGTTCAAACTAGCGGGGACGGTGAGCAGTTCTTC. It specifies CSVQTSGDGEQFF.

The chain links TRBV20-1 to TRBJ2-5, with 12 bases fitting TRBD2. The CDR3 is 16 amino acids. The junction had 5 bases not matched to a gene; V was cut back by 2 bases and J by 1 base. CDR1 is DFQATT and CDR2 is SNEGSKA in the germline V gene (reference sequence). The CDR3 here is CSARRTSGGLQETQYF. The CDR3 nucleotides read TGCAGTGCTAGAAGAACTAGCGGGGGGCTCCAAGAGACCCAGTACTTC.

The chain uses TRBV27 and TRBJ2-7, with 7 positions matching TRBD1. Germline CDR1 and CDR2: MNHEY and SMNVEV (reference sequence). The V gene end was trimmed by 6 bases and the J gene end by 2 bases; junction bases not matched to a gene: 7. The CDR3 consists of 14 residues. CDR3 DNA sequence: TGTGCCAGCAGAACGGGGACAGTTACCTACGAGCAGTACTTC. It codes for CASRTGTVTYEQYF.

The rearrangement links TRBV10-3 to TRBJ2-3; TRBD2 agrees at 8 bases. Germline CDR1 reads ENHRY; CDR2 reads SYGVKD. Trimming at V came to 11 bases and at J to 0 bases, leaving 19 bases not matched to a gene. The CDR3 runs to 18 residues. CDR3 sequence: CAVQSGGGRTFSTDTQYF. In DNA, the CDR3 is TGTGCCGTCCAGTCCGGTGGCGGGAGGACCTTTAGCACAGATACGCAGTATTTT.

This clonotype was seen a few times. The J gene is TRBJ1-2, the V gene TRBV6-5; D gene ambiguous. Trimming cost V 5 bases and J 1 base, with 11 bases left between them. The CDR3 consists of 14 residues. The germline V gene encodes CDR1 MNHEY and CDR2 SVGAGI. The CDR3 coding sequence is TGTGCCAGCAGTCAAAAACAGATTAACTATGGCTACACCTTC. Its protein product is CASSQKQINYGYTF.

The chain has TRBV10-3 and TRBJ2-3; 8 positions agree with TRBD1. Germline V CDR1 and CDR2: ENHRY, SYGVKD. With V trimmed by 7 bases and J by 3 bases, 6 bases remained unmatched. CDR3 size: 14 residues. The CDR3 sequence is CAIKDRGATDTQYF. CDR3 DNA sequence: TGTGCCATCAAAGACAGGGGAGCGACAGATACGCAGTATTTT.

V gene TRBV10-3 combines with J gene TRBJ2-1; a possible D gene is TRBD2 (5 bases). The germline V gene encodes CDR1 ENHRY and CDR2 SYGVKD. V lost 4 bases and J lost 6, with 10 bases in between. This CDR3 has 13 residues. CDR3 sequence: CAISVFTSNEQFF. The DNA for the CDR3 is TGTGCCATCAGTGTATTCACTAGCAATGAGCAGTTCTTC.

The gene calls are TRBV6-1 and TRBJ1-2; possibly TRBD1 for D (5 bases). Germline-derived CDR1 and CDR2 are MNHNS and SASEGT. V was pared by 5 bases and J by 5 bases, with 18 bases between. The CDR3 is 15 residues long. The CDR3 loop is CASSPSGRIIYGYTF. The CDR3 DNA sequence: TGTGCCAGCAGTCCCTCAGGGCGCATCATTTATGGCTACACCTTC.

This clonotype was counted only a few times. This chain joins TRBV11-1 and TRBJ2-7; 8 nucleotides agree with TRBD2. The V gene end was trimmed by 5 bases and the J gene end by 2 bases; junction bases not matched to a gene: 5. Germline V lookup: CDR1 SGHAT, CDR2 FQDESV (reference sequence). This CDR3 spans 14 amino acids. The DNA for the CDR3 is TGTGCCAGCAGCGATCCAGCGGGAGCCTACGAGCAGTACTTC. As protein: CASSDPAGAYEQYF.